A selection of T cell receptor beta chains follows, all from one sample in a study of shared clonotypes between healthy human individuals. The table came from immunoSEQ multiplex PCR; TCRdb's copy has only in-frame clones and leaves some out. The sample lists a few hundred thousand clones; about 70% were seen once. Sequenced: memory CD4+ T cells sorted from blood. The receptors derive from a man aged 30-40 years in good health. CDR3s include the opening cysteine and the closing phenylalanine or tryptophan. A D gene is named only where the DNA matches it firmly. Some rows have no size entry. The others give once, few or many, or a class for an expanded clone.

TRBV7-2	TRBJ2-1	TRBD2	few	TGTGCCAGCAGCTTTGAGGGAGGGTACAATGAGCAGTTCTTC	CASSFEGGYNEQFF
TRBV5-1	TRBJ2-7	NA	NA	TGCGCCAGCAGCCCGGGGCCGAAGGACTACGAGCAGTACTTC	CASSPGPKDYEQYF
TRBV9	TRBJ1-4	NA	NA	TGTGCCAGCAGCGCCGGAGAAAAACTGTTTTTT	CASSAGEKLFF
TRBV27	TRBJ2-7	TRBD1	NA	TGTGCCAGCAGCCGGGACAGGGAGTATGGGGAGCAGTACTTC	CASSRDREYGEQYF
TRBV5-4	TRBJ2-5	TRBD2	few	TGTGCCAGCAGCTTGGGACTAGCGGGGGAGGGTGAGACCCAGTACTTC	CASSLGLAGEGETQYF
TRBV5-1	TRBJ2-7	NA	NA	TGCGCCAGCAGCTTGGACACGGGACACATCTACGAGCAGTACTTC	CASSLDTGHIYEQYF
TRBV18	TRBJ2-1	NA	few	TGTGCCAGCTCACCCCGAGGAGGGGAGCAGTTCTTC	CASSPRGGEQFF
TRBV14	TRBJ2-1	TRBD2	few	TGTGCCAGCAGCCCAACCCGGACTAGCGGGTTGGCGGTTGGACTTGAGCAGTTCTTC	CASSPTRTSGLAVGLEQFF
TRBV9	TRBJ2-5	TRBD1	NA	TGTGCCAGCAGCGCAGAGGGACAGGGGACAGGAGAGACCCAGTACTTC	CASSAEGQGTGETQYF
TRBV4-3	TRBJ2-3	NA	NA	TGCGCCAGCAGAGGTCAGAGCACAGATACGCAGTATTTT	CASRGQSTDTQYF
TRBV5-1	TRBJ1-1	NA	NA	TGCGCCAGCAGGGGACTGGTCCGGGGCACTGAAGCTTTCTTT	CASRGLVRGTEAFF
TRBV30	TRBJ2-5	NA	NA	TGTGCCTGGAGCCAAAAAGAGACCCAGTACTTC	CAWSQKETQYF
TRBV29-1	TRBJ1-5	NA	few	TGCAGCGTCAGGGATGGTGGCAATCAGCCCCAGCATTTT	CSVRDGGNQPQHF
TRBV5-1	TRBJ1-6	NA	NA	TGCGCCAGCAGCTATGGGAGCTCCTATAATTCACCCCTCCACTTT	CASSYGSSYNSPLHF
TRBV5-1	TRBJ2-7	NA	NA	TGCGCCAGCAGCCCGCTAGTAACCTACGAGCAGTACTTC	CASSPLVTYEQYF
TRBV6-1	TRBJ2-3	NA	NA	TGTGCCAGCACCCAGGGCTGGGGCACAGATACGCAGTATTTT	CASTQGWGTDTQYF
TRBV7-3	TRBJ2-7	NA	NA	TGTGCCAGCAGCCCGGACGGAGGAGACGAGCAGTACTTC	CASSPDGGDEQYF
TRBV7-3	TRBJ1-1	NA	NA	TGTGCCAGCAAAGGGAATACTGAAGCTTTCTTT	CASKGNTEAFF
TRBV11-3	TRBJ2-1	TRBD2	once	TGTGCCAGCAGCCCGAGAAGACTAGCGGGACCCAATGAGCAGTTCTTC	CASSPRRLAGPNEQFF
TRBV7-6	TRBJ2-4	TRBD1	NA	TGTGCCAGCAGCTTGGGCCCGGACAGGTCCAAAAACATTCAGTACTTC	CASSLGPDRSKNIQYF
TRBV6-1	TRBJ2-1	TRBD2	NA	TGTGCCAGCAGTGAATTACTAGCGGGAGCTTTTGAGCAGTTCTTC	CASSELLAGAFEQFF
TRBV27	TRBJ2-3	TRBD2	few	TGTGCCAGCAGTTTCATGGGACTAGTAGCAGATACGCAGTATTTT	CASSFMGLVADTQYF
TRBV5-1	TRBJ1-1	NA	few	TGCGCCAGCAGCTTGGCCGTTCGGGCTGAAGCTTTCTTT	CASSLAVRAEAFF
TRBV2	TRBJ1-1	NA	once	TGTGCCAGCAGGGCCGGGGGGGTGAGTCGCTCTGAAGCTTTCTTT	CASRAGGVSRSEAFF
TRBV19	TRBJ1-3	NA	few	TGTGCCAGTAGTATTTCTGGGGATGGAAACACCATATATTTT	CASSISGDGNTIYF
TRBV6-6	TRBJ1-5	NA	NA	TGTGCCAGCAGTCCGGGACCGGAGAGGCCCCAGCATTTT	CASSPGPERPQHF
TRBV13	TRBJ1-5	TRBD1	once	TGTGCCAGCAGCTCAAACGGACAGGCCAATCAGCCCCAGCATTTT	CASSSNGQANQPQHF
TRBV5-4	TRBJ2-3	NA	NA	TGTGCCAGCAGCTTGGGGGCGCAGAGCACAGATACGCAGTATTTT	CASSLGAQSTDTQYF